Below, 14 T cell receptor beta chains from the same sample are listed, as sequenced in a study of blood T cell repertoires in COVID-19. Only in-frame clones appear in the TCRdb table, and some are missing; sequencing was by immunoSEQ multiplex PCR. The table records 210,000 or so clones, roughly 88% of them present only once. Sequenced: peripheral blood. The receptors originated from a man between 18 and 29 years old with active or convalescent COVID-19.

This chain's CDR3 is CASIAGSYEQYF. The CDR3, as DNA: TGTGCCAGCATTGCGGGGTCCTACGAGCAGTACTTC. J is TRBJ2-7 and V is TRBV28; D perhaps matches TRBD2 (6 bases). Germline CDR1 reads MDHEN; CDR2 reads SYDVKM. V lost 7 bases and J 1 base, leaving 8 bases between the germline ends. The CDR3 totals 12 residues. Complete variable domain (other parts from reference TRBV28 and TRBJ2-7): DVKVTQSSRYLVKRTGEKVFLECVQDMDHENMFWYRQDPGLGLRLIYFSYDVKMKEKGDIPEGYSVSREKKERFSLILESASTNQTSMYLCASIAGSYEQYFGPGTRLTVT.

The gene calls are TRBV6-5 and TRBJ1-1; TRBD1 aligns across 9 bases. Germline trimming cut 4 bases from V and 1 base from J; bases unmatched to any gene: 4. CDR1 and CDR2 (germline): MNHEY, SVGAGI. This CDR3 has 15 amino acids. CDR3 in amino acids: CASSLTGQGNTEAFF. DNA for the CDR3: TGTGCCAGCAGTTTAACGGGACAGGGGAACACTGAAGCTTTCTTT.

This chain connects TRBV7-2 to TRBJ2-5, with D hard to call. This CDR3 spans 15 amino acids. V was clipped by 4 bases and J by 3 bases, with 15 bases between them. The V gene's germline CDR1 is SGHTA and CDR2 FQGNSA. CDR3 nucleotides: TGTGCCAGCAGCTCAGGCCCTACACCGAAAGAGACCCAGTACTTC. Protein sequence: CASSSGPTPKETQYF.

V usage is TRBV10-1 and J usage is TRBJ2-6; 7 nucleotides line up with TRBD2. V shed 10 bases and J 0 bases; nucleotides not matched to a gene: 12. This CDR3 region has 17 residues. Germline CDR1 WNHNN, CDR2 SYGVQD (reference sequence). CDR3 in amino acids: CAIKREALNSGANVLTF. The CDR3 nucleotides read TGCGCCATCAAACGGGAGGCCCTCAACTCTGGGGCCAACGTCCTGACTTTC.

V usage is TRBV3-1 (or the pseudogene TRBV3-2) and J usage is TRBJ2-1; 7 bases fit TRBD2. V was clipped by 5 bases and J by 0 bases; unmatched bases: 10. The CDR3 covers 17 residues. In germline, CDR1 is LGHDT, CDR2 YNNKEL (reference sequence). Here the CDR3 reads CASSNSEGGSSYNEQFF. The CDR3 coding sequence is TGTGCCAGCAGCAATAGCGAGGGAGGGAGCTCCTACAATGAGCAGTTCTTC.

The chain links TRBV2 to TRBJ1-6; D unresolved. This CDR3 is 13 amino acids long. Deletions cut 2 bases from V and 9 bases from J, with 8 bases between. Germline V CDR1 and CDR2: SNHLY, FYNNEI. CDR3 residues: CASSEWEGSPLHF. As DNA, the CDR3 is TGTGCCAGCAGTGAATGGGAGGGTTCACCCCTCCACTTT.

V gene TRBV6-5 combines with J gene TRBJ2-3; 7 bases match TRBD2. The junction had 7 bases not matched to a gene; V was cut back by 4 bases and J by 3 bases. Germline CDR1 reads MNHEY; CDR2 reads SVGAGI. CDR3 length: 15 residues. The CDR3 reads CASSSGGRPTDTQYF. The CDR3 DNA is TGTGCCAGCAGTTCCGGCGGGAGACCGACAGATACGCAGTATTTT.

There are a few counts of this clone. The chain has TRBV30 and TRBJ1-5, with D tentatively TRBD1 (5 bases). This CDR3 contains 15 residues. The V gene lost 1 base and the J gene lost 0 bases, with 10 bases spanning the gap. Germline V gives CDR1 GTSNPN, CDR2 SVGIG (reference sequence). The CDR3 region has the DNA TGTGCCTGGAGTGGCCCCGGGGGTAGCAATCAGCCCCAGCATTTT. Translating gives CAWSGPGGSNQPQHF.

CDR3 residues: CASKRGGNTGELFF. In DNA form, the CDR3 reads TGTGCCAGTAAACGGGGGGGGAACACCGGGGAGCTGTTTTTT. V and J are TRBV28 and TRBJ2-2; 8 nucleotides align to TRBD2. After removal of 9 bases from V and 1 base from J, the junction contained 4 bases not matched to a gene. Germline CDR1 reads MDHEN; CDR2 reads SYDVKM. The length of the CDR3 is 14 residues.

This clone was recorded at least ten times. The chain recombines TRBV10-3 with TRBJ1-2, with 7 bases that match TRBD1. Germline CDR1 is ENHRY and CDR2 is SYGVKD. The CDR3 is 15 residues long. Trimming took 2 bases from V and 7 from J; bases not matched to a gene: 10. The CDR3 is CAISEAKQGTGGYTF. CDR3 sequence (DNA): TGTGCCATCAGTGAGGCTAAACAGGGGACTGGTGGCTACACCTTC.

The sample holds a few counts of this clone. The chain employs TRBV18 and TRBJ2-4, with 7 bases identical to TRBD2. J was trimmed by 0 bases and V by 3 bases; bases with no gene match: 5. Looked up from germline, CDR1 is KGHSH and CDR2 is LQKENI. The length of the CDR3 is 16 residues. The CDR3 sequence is CASSPPLAGAKNIQYF. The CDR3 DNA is TGTGCCAGCTCACCCCCTTTAGCGGGAGCCAAAAACATTCAGTACTTC.

The chain's CDR3 is CASSPGTSQETQYF. Written as DNA, the CDR3 is TGCGCCAGCAGCCCAGGGACAAGCCAAGAGACCCAGTACTTC. The chain combines TRBV5-1 with TRBJ2-5, with D possibly matching TRBD1 (6 bases). The CDR3 is 14 residues long. Trimming cost V 4 bases and J 1 base, with 11 bases left between them. CDR1 and CDR2 from the germline V gene are SGHRS and YFSETQ.

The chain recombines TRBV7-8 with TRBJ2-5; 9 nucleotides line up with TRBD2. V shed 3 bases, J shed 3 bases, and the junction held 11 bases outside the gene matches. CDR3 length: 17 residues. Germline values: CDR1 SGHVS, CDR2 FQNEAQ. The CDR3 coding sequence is TGTGCCAGCAGCTTCCACCCTAGACTAGCGGATAAAGAGACCCAGTACTTC. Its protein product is CASSFHPRLADKETQYF.

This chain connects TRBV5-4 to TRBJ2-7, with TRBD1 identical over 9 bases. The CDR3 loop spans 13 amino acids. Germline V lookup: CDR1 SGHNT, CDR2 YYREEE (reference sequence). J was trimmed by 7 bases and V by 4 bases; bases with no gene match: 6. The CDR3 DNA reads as TGTGCCAGCAGCCGCGACAGGGGGAATGAGCAGTACTTC. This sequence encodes CASSRDRGNEQYF.